Detailed here is one T cell receptor (beta chain). The data originate from a study of CD8 T cells in Susac syndrome. Germline-derived CDR1 and CDR2 are SEHNR and FQNEAQ (reference sequence). This CDR3 contains 17 residues. Trimming at V came to 2 bases and at J to 6 bases, leaving 12 bases not matched to a gene. Reverse transcription of 0.5 to 1 ug RNA was performed with random hexamers. Each CDR3 protein gets one entry after TCRdb re-called the immunoSEQ multiplex PCR reads with MiXCR. The data show about 85,000 distinct CDR3 sequences, about 94% seen once. Input material: CD8+ T cells from PBMCs. This chain links TRBV7-9 with TRBJ2-1, with TRBD2 matching over 8 bases. The sequence was collected from a human donor in good health. CDR3 in amino acids: CASSLTTSGALGNEQFF. CDR3 DNA: TGTGCCAGCAGCTTAACCACTAGCGGAGCCCTTGGCAATGAGCAGTTCTTC.